This T cell receptor beta chain was recovered during a study of blood T cell repertoires in COVID-19. For the study at large: Donors in the United States, Italy and Spain gave samples during acute or convalescent COVID-19.

This clone was counted once. Recruits, aged roughly 18 to 90 years, lived in 24 US areas. Looked up from germline, CDR1 is SGHDT and CDR2 is YYEEEE. Trimming cost V 3 bases and J 1 base; bases outside gene matches: 5. The length of the CDR3 is 17 residues. Method: immunoSEQ multiplex PCR; TCRdb's copy keeps in-frame clones and lacks some. The sample consists of 310,000 or so clones, 90% of them appearing once. This clonotype was sampled from a woman aged 30 to 39 who had recovered from COVID-19. V and J are TRBV5-6 and TRBJ2-5; 14 positions match TRBD2. Input material: PBMCs or T cells enriched from blood (not recorded which). Written as DNA, the CDR3 is TGTGCCAGCAGCTCCCAAGGACTAGCGGGAGGCCAAGAGACCCAGTACTTC. It encodes CASSSQGLAGGQETQYF. Supplemented by reference TRBV5-6 and TRBJ2-5, the full variable domain reads DAGVTQSPTHLIKTRGQQVTLRCSPKSGHDTVSWYQQALGQGPQFIFQYYEEEERQRGNFPDRFSGHQFPNYSSELNVNALLLGDSALYLCASSSQGLAGGQETQYFGPGTRLLVL.